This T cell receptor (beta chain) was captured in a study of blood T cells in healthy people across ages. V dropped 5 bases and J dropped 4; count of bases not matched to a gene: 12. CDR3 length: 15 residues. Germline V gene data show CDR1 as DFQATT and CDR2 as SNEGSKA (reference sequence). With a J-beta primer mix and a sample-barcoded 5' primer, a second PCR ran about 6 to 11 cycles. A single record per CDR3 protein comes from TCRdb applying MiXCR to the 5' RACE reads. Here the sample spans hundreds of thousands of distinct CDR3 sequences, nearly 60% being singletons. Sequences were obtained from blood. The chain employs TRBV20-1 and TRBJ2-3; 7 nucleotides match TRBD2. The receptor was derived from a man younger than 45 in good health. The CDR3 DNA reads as TGCAGTGCTCTGCCCGGTACCGGGAGGCCAGATACGCAGTATTTT. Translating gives CSALPGTGRPDTQYF.